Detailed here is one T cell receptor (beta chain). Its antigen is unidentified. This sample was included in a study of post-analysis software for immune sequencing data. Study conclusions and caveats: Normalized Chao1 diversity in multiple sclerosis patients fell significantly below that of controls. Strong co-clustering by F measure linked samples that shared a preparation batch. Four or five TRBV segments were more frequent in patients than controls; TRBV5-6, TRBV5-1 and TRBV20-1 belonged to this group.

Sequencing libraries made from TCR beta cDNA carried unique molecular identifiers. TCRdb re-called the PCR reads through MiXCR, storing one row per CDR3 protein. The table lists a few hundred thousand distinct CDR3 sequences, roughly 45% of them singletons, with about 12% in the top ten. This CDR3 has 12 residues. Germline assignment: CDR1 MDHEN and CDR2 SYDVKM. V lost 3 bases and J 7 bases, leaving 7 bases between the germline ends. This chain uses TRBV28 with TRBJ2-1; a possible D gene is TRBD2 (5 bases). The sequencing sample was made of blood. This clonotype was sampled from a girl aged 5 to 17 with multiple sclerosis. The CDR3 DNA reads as TGTGCCAGCAGTTTCGGGGTAAATGAGCAGTTCTTC. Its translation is CASSFGVNEQFF. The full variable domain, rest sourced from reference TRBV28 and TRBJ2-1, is DVKVTQSSRYLVKRTGEKVFLECVQDMDHENMFWYRQDPGLGLRLIYFSYDVKMKEKGDIPEGYSVSREKKERFSLILESASTNQTSMYLCASSFGVNEQFFGPGTRLTVL.